This TCR beta chain originates from a study of CD8+ T cells in alopecia areata. Reverse transcription of extracted RNA yielded cDNA, which provided the sequencing template. Libraries were prepared by immunoSEQ multiplex PCR; TCRdb keeps only in-frame clonotypes and omits some of them. The top ten hold approximately 2.9% of the sample, which has roughly 230,000 clones, over 40% seen once. This clone was observed a handful of times. What it binds is unknown. General study points: While tofacitinib was given, many expanded lesional clones persisted in scalp and blood. With just one nonresponder, it is still uncertain whether baseline CD8+ expansion relates to response. Scalp samples also yield sequences from resident alphabeta T cells of normal skin. Alopecia totalis/universalis scalp especially showed more expanded CD8+ clones than normal scalp.

The sample's treatment: oral pan-JAK inhibitor, 5-10 mg twice daily. V lost 0 bases to trimming and J lost 5 bases, with 16 bases between them. CDR3 length: 16 amino acids. Germline-derived CDR1 and CDR2 are MGHRA and YSYEKL. The sequence was obtained from a human donor with alopecia areata. The specimen comprised CD4+ T cells sorted from blood, sampled at roughly week 36, from a patient treated with tofacitinib. V usage is TRBV4-1 and J usage is TRBJ2-5; possible D gene TRBD2, 5 bases. CDR3 coding DNA: TGCGCCAGCAGCCAAGAGGTGGGAGAAGGCGGTGAGACCCAGTACTTC. Its protein is CASSQEVGEGGETQYF.